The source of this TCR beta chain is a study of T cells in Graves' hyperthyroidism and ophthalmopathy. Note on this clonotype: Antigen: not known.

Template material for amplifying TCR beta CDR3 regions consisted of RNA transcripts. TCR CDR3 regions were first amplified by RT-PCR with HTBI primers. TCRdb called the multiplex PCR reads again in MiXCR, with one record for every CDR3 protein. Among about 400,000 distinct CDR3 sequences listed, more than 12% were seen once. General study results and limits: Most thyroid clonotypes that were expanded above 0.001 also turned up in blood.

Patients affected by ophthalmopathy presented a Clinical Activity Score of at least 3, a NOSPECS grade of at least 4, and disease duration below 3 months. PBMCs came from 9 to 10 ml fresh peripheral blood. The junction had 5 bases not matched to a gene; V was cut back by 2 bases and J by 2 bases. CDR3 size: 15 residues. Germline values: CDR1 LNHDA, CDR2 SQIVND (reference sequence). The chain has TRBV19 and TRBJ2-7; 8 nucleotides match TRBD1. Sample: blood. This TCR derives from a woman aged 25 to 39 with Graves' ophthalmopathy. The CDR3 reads CASSIRQGRPYEQYF. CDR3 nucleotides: TGTGCCAGTAGTATACGACAGGGGCGCCCCTACGAGCAGTACTTC. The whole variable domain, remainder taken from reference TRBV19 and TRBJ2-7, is DGGITQSPKYLFRKEGQNVTLSCEQNLNHDAMYWYRQDPGQGLRLIYYSQIVNDFQKGDIAEGYSVSREKKESFPLTVTSAQKNPTAFYLCASSIRQGRPYEQYFGPGTRLTVT.